This T cell receptor (beta chain) was sequenced for a study of CD8 T cells in ankylosing spondylitis. Study-level points and caveats: A motif in TCR beta, a set of under ten highly homologous variants, appeared characteristic of ankylosing spondylitis blood. Clones linked with disease were CD8+ and fairly uncommon in the peripheral blood. Reportedly, matched ankylosing spondylitis synovial fluid was significantly enriched for disease-linked clones.

Via MiXCR, TCRdb re-called the 5' RACE reads, giving one row per CDR3 protein. Among about 340,000 distinct CDR3 sequences listed, 20% were seen once. On this clonotype itself: Its specificity is not known.

What was sequenced was blood, either unsorted or a sorted T cell fraction (not recorded which). This receptor was obtained from a male donor with ankylosing spondylitis or in good health (not recorded which).

Here the CDR3 reads CASSHDQGLASGPSGANVLTF. CDR3 in DNA: TGTGCCAGCAGTCACGATCAAGGGTTGGCTAGCGGCCCCTCTGGGGCCAACGTCCTGACTTTC. The J gene is TRBJ2-6, the V gene TRBV6-2 or TRBV6-3, with 7 bases aligning to TRBD2. J lost 0 bases, V lost 5 bases, and 19 bases had no gene match. The CDR3 sequence is 21 residues long. The germline V gene encodes CDR1 MNHEY and CDR2 SVGEGT.